These T cell receptor beta chains were read from a single sample in a study of PD-1 and CTLA-4 blockade in melanoma. This table comes from immunoSEQ multiplex PCR, and its TCRdb copy is limited to in-frame clones, with some not included. This sample has over 25,000 clones; about 88% occur once, and the top ten carry approximately 8.5%. This material consisted of CD8+ T cells from peripheral blood, taken before anti-PD-1 treatment. All receptors derive from a human donor with melanoma. CDR3s include the opening cysteine and the closing phenylalanine or tryptophan. Where a row states a size, it is once, few, many or the class of an expanded clone; other rows omit it.

clone size	V gene	J gene	CDR3 protein
few	TRBV28	TRBJ2-7	CACQSGRAYEQYF
.	TRBV7-6	TRBJ2-2	CASSSEPTGELFF
.	TRBV28	TRBJ2-7	CASSSGGYEQYF
few	TRBV30	TRBJ2-7	CAWSVLPSYEQYF
.	TRBV13	TRBJ1-5	CASSFRDSLNQPQHF
.	TRBV27	TRBJ2-5	CASSSLDSQETQYF
.	TRBV5-6	TRBJ2-3	CASSLGTGVRTDTQYF
.	TRBV10-2	TRBJ2-7	CASSDISYEQYF
.	TRBV3-1/TRBV3-2	TRBJ2-5	CASTLAGEETQYF
few	TRBV6-4	TRBJ2-1	CASSDSGSGSAHEQFF
few	TRBV19	TRBJ1-5	CASSIQGQPQHF
.	TRBV7-2	TRBJ2-7	CASSLGTHEQYF
.	TRBV28	TRBJ2-7	CASSFSTGIFSYEQYF
.	TRBV6-2/TRBV6-3	TRBJ2-1	CASSYSLVNEQFF
.	TRBV6-6	TRBJ1-1	CASSYGGTRTEAFF
.	TRBV27	TRBJ1-4	CASTVSGQPDEKLFF
.	TRBV6-5	TRBJ1-3	CASSYYGAGNTIYF
.	TRBV7-9	TRBJ2-2	CASSSRASTGELFF
few	TRBV27	TRBJ2-7	CASSLSGDLHYEQYF
once	TRBV29-1	TRBJ1-2	CSVEDLSGNPYGYTF
.	TRBV7-9	TRBJ2-2	CASSFNAGELFF
.	TRBV27	TRBJ2-2	CASSLRGAGELFF
.	TRBV11-3	TRBJ2-1	CASSLAAGPFGNEQFF
.	TRBV7-9	TRBJ2-6	CASSPGSSGANVLTF
once	TRBV27	TRBJ2-2	CASSFGASGRANTGELFF
once	TRBV7-9	TRBJ2-2	CASSRDTGELFF
once	TRBV15	TRBJ1-1	CATSRGTGKNTEAFF
.	TRBV30	TRBJ1-2	CAWDGGSRPNLAF
.	TRBV6-1	TRBJ1-1	CASSEFQGPDTEAFF
few	TRBV13	TRBJ1-2	CASSLILDGYTF
.	TRBV5-1	TRBJ1-2	CASSLEPGGSYGYTF
.	TRBV4-1	TRBJ2-1	CASSQEPGQGLYNEQFF
.	TRBV10-1	TRBJ1-1	CASSNGGGTEAFF
.	TRBV15	TRBJ1-5	CATSRGQVSNQPQHF
.	TRBV6-6	TRBJ2-1	CASSPSNEQFF
.	TRBV5-1	TRBJ1-1	CASSRGPEAFF
.	TRBV12-3/TRBV12-4	TRBJ1-2	CASREQGGNGYTF
.	TRBV10-2	TRBJ2-1	CASGGTIDLEQFF
.	TRBV7-9	TRBJ1-1	CASSLPIMNTEAFF
.	TRBV6-5	TRBJ2-3	CASSYSLEGEQYF
.	TRBV28	TRBJ2-7	CASSSRLSYEQYF
.	TRBV19	TRBJ2-7	CASSLGPTYEQYF
.	TRBV24-1	TRBJ1-2	CATSESTGGGYTF
.	TRBV7-2	TRBJ2-7	CASSLVYGGSEEQYF
.	TRBV15	TRBJ1-2	CATSRAQVFYGYTF
.	TRBV15	TRBJ1-4	CATSRLQGATNEKLFF
.	TRBV7-6	TRBJ1-4	CASKGELDEKLFF
few	TRBV9	TRBJ1-6	CASSTGQITNSPLHF
.	TRBV30	TRBJ2-1	CAWGRANEQFF
few	TRBV7-3	TRBJ2-2	CASSLASGTGELFF
.	TRBV13	TRBJ1-1	CASSPLLNWVNTEAFF
.	TRBV5-3	TRBJ2-7	CARSMFEDHAF
.	TRBV5-1	TRBJ2-2	CASCFGESDTGELFF
.	TRBV6-1	TRBJ1-6	CASSEDRGSGSPLHF
.	TRBV28	TRBJ2-1	CASRPNRLAGADEQFF
.	TRBV5-6	TRBJ1-1	CASSWQNTEAFF
once	TRBV5-1	TRBJ2-3	CASSPGTASTDTQYF
.	TRBV10-2	TRBJ1-5	CASSDGAGYDQPQHF
.	TRBV12-5	TRBJ1-1	CASGLAPGEAFF